Described below is a single TCR beta chain sequence and its context. Its antigen is not identified. Expressed TCRB transcripts were sequenced because the entire RNA isolate underwent reverse transcription. It was found that naive, central memory and regulatory T cell samples averaged around 3.7 million reads. Sequenced by immunoSEQ multiplex PCR; TCRdb stores in-frame clones only, minus some. Altogether around 160,000 clones are present, 40% to 60% being singletons, with the ten largest covering under 0.45%. The ends were cut back, 0 bases at V and 10 bases at J, with 9 bases in the middle. CDR3 length: 13 residues. Germline V lookup: CDR1 MNHEY, CDR2 SVGAGI. Purities in excess of 95% were seen in all sorted populations. The data are from a study of beta chain features in type 1 diabetes. Regarding the study as a whole: A PCR bias possibly favoring shorter templates would apply equally to patients and controls. Significant though moderate, a shortening of TCRB CDR3s appeared in all four CD4+ subsets of Type 1 diabetes patients.

The sample consisted of Tregs from blood. The V call is TRBV6-5, the J call TRBJ1-4; D ambiguous. This clonotype was obtained from a man aged 18 to 29 in good health. DNA for the CDR3: TGTGCCAGCAGTTACTCCCCCGGTGGAAAACTGTTTTTT. Translation: CASSYSPGGKLFF.